These T cell receptor beta chains were read from a single sample in a study of T cell responses to AZD1222 COVID-19 vaccine. Produced via immunoSEQ multiplex PCR; TCRdb's table is partial and in-frame only. This sample has 150,000 or so clones, with about nine tenths found just once. The material sequenced was peripheral blood, taken on day 0 of AZD1222 vaccination. All receptors derive from an adult in good health. CDR3s include the opening cysteine and the closing phenylalanine or tryptophan. D genes are given only for firm matches. Part of the rows lack a size; the others show once, few, many or a class for expanded clones.

cdr3_aa: CASSVATTNTGELFF
cdr3_nt: TGTGCCAGCAGCGTAGCCACAACGAACACCGGGGAGCTGTTTTTT
cdr3_length: 15
v_call: TRBV9
j_call: TRBJ2-2
clone_size: once
d_call: .

cdr3_aa: CATSRAGQGADEQYF
cdr3_nt: TGTGCCACCAGCAGAGCCGGACAGGGGGCGGACGAGCAGTACTTC
cdr3_length: 15
v_call: TRBV15
j_call: TRBJ2-7
clone_size: .
d_call: TRBD1

cdr3_aa: CASSLLGGGTPLNTEAFF
cdr3_nt: TGCGCCAGCAGCTTGTTGGGAGGGGGGACACCTCTGAACACTGAAGCTTTCTTT
cdr3_length: 18
v_call: TRBV5-1
j_call: TRBJ1-1
clone_size: .
d_call: .

cdr3_aa: CASSLPFPRQNNEKLFF
cdr3_nt: TGTGCCAGCAGTTTACCATTCCCCAGACAAAATAATGAAAAACTGTTTTTT
cdr3_length: 17
v_call: TRBV28
j_call: TRBJ1-4
clone_size: .
d_call: .

cdr3_aa: CASSRTATYEQYF
cdr3_nt: TGCGCCAGCAGCCGGACAGCCACCTACGAGCAGTACTTC
cdr3_length: 13
v_call: TRBV5-1
j_call: TRBJ2-7
clone_size: .
d_call: .

cdr3_aa: CASSYLLYNEQFF
cdr3_nt: TGTGCCAGCAGTTACCTTTTGTACAATGAGCAGTTCTTC
cdr3_length: 13
v_call: TRBV6-2/TRBV6-3
j_call: TRBJ2-1
clone_size: .
d_call: .

cdr3_aa: CASSLDGSGQGDPYSNQPQHF
cdr3_nt: TGTGCCAGCAGCTTAGACGGGTCGGGACAGGGTGATCCCTATAGCAATCAGCCCCAGCATTTT
cdr3_length: 21
v_call: TRBV11-3
j_call: TRBJ1-5
clone_size: .
d_call: TRBD1

cdr3_aa: CASSLTNGELFF
cdr3_nt: TGTGCCAGCAGTTTGACTAACGGGGAGCTGTTTTTT
cdr3_length: 12
v_call: TRBV12-3/TRBV12-4
j_call: TRBJ2-2
clone_size: .
d_call: .

cdr3_aa: CASRRRAEAFF
cdr3_nt: TGTGCCAGCAGACGACGAGCTGAAGCTTTCTTT
cdr3_length: 11
v_call: TRBV6-5
j_call: TRBJ1-1
clone_size: once
d_call: .

cdr3_aa: CASSPAEMNTEAFF
cdr3_nt: TGTGCCAGCTCACCGGCGGAAATGAACACTGAAGCTTTCTTT
cdr3_length: 14
v_call: TRBV18
j_call: TRBJ1-1
clone_size: .
d_call: .

cdr3_aa: CASSLVAANTEAFF
cdr3_nt: TGTGCCAGCAGCCTAGTTGCCGCAAACACTGAAGCTTTCTTT
cdr3_length: 14
v_call: TRBV3-1/TRBV3-2
j_call: TRBJ1-1
clone_size: .
d_call: .

cdr3_aa: CASSQFTPGQGGIKLFF
cdr3_nt: TGCGCCAGCAGCCAATTTACCCCGGGACAGGGTGGGATAAAACTGTTTTTT
cdr3_length: 17
v_call: TRBV4-1
j_call: TRBJ1-4
clone_size: .
d_call: TRBD1

cdr3_aa: CASSLGDAYSGNTIYF
cdr3_nt: TGCGCCAGCAGCTTGGGGGACGCCTACTCTGGAAACACCATATATTTT
cdr3_length: 16
v_call: TRBV5-1
j_call: TRBJ1-3
clone_size: .
d_call: .

cdr3_aa: CASSPPGLGGDTQYF
cdr3_nt: TGTGCCAGCAGCCCGCCGGGACTGGGTGGAGATACGCAGTATTTT
cdr3_length: 15
v_call: TRBV3-1/TRBV3-2
j_call: TRBJ2-3
clone_size: .
d_call: .

cdr3_aa: CASGRDGTYEQYF
cdr3_nt: TGTGCCAGCGGCCGGGACGGAACCTACGAGCAGTACTTC
cdr3_length: 13
v_call: TRBV6-2/TRBV6-3
j_call: TRBJ2-7
clone_size: .
d_call: .

cdr3_aa: CASSHVFRVNTGELFF
cdr3_nt: TGCGCCAGCAGCCACGTCTTCAGGGTGAACACCGGGGAGCTGTTTTTT
cdr3_length: 16
v_call: TRBV4-1
j_call: TRBJ2-2
clone_size: .
d_call: .

cdr3_aa: CASSLAGAGANVLTF
cdr3_nt: TGTGCCAGCAGCTTGGCAGGTGCTGGGGCCAACGTCCTGACTTTC
cdr3_length: 15
v_call: TRBV5-4
j_call: TRBJ2-6
clone_size: many
d_call: .

cdr3_aa: CASSLGIRRDEQFF
cdr3_nt: TGTGCCAGCTCACTAGGGATCCGACGGGATGAGCAGTTCTTC
cdr3_length: 14
v_call: TRBV18
j_call: TRBJ2-1
clone_size: .
d_call: .

cdr3_aa: CASSSGTKRETQYF
cdr3_nt: TGTGCCAGTAGCTCCGGGACCAAAAGGGAGACCCAGTACTTC
cdr3_length: 14
v_call: TRBV19
j_call: TRBJ2-5
clone_size: .
d_call: .

cdr3_aa: CASSLGLAGLLNEQFF
cdr3_nt: TGCGCCAGCAGCTTGGGACTAGCGGGTCTCCTCAATGAGCAGTTCTTC
cdr3_length: 16
v_call: TRBV5-1
j_call: TRBJ2-1
clone_size: .
d_call: TRBD2

cdr3_aa: CASSFEGAGGMDEQYF
cdr3_nt: TGTGCCAGCAGTTTCGAGGGCGCAGGTGGGATGGACGAGCAGTACTTC
cdr3_length: 16
v_call: TRBV27
j_call: TRBJ2-7
clone_size: .
d_call: .

cdr3_aa: CASSLGGNSPLHF
cdr3_nt: TGTGCCAGCAGCTTAGGCGGGAATTCACCCCTCCACTTT
cdr3_length: 13
v_call: TRBV7-6
j_call: TRBJ1-6
clone_size: .
d_call: .

cdr3_aa: CASSLTETQYF
cdr3_nt: TGTGCCAGCAGCTTGACGGAGACCCAGTACTTC
cdr3_length: 11
v_call: TRBV5-5
j_call: TRBJ2-5
clone_size: .
d_call: .

cdr3_aa: CASSRTGEKLAEQYF
cdr3_nt: TGTGCCAGCAGCCGGACAGGGGAGAAATTGGCCGAGCAGTACTTC
cdr3_length: 15
v_call: TRBV7-9
j_call: TRBJ2-7
clone_size: .
d_call: TRBD1

cdr3_aa: CASSRPGELFF
cdr3_nt: TGTGCCAGCAGCCGTCCCGGGGAGCTGTTTTTT
cdr3_length: 11
v_call: TRBV6-2/TRBV6-3
j_call: TRBJ2-2
clone_size: .
d_call: .

cdr3_aa: CASSSIQGMALYEQYF
cdr3_nt: TGTGCCAGCAGTTCAATACAGGGAATGGCTCTATACGAGCAGTACTTC
cdr3_length: 16
v_call: TRBV27
j_call: TRBJ2-7
clone_size: .
d_call: .

cdr3_aa: CASSERALNYGYTF
cdr3_nt: TGTGCCAGCAGCGAGCGAGCCCTCAACTATGGCTACACCTTC
cdr3_length: 14
v_call: TRBV9
j_call: TRBJ1-2
clone_size: .
d_call: .

cdr3_aa: CASSQDEGRGTQYF
cdr3_nt: TGTGCCAGCAGCCAAGATGAAGGCAGGGGAACGCAGTATTTT
cdr3_length: 14
v_call: TRBV14
j_call: TRBJ2-3
clone_size: .
d_call: .

cdr3_aa: CASQKGPNEKLFF
cdr3_nt: TGTGCCAGCCAGAAGGGACCTAATGAAAAACTGTTTTTT
cdr3_length: 13
v_call: TRBV6-4
j_call: TRBJ1-4
clone_size: .
d_call: .

cdr3_aa: CSARSEGGYTF
cdr3_nt: TGCAGTGCTAGATCTGAAGGTGGCTACACCTTC
cdr3_length: 11
v_call: TRBV20-1
j_call: TRBJ1-2
clone_size: .
d_call: .

cdr3_aa: CASSLLSTGTYSNQPQHF
cdr3_nt: TGTGCCAGCAGCTTACTATCGACAGGGACTTATAGCAATCAGCCCCAGCATTTT
cdr3_length: 18
v_call: TRBV7-8
j_call: TRBJ1-5
clone_size: .
d_call: TRBD1

cdr3_aa: CASFQIWNEQFF
cdr3_nt: TGTGCCAGCTTCCAAATCTGGAATGAGCAGTTCTTC
cdr3_length: 12
v_call: TRBV18
j_call: TRBJ2-1
clone_size: .
d_call: .

cdr3_aa: CATSASDGPHTEAFF
cdr3_nt: TGTGCCACCAGTGCGTCGGACGGCCCCCACACTGAAGCTTTCTTT
cdr3_length: 15
v_call: TRBV24-1
j_call: TRBJ1-1
clone_size: .
d_call: .

cdr3_aa: CASSHGPGDYGYTF
cdr3_nt: TGCGCCAGCAGCCACGGACCGGGGGACTATGGCTACACCTTC
cdr3_length: 14
v_call: TRBV4-3
j_call: TRBJ1-2
clone_size: .
d_call: .

cdr3_aa: CSVGSGRLGQYF
cdr3_nt: TGCAGCGTTGGGTCTGGCCGATTGGGGCAGTACTTC
cdr3_length: 12
v_call: TRBV29-1
j_call: TRBJ2-7
clone_size: once
d_call: .

cdr3_aa: CASAARGHTGELFF
cdr3_nt: TGTGCCAGCGCGGCCCGGGGTCACACCGGGGAGCTGTTTTTT
cdr3_length: 14
v_call: TRBV3-1/TRBV3-2
j_call: TRBJ2-2
clone_size: .
d_call: .

cdr3_aa: CASSSRGYEQYF
cdr3_nt: TGTGCCAGCAGTTCCCGGGGCTACGAGCAGTACTTC
cdr3_length: 12
v_call: TRBV6-6
j_call: TRBJ2-7
clone_size: .
d_call: .

cdr3_aa: CASSLDGFSGNTIYF
cdr3_nt: TGCGCCAGCAGCTTGGACGGTTTCTCTGGAAACACCATATATTTT
cdr3_length: 15
v_call: TRBV5-1
j_call: TRBJ1-3
clone_size: once
d_call: .

cdr3_aa: CAWSVGAANEKLFF
cdr3_nt: TGTGCCTGGAGTGTGGGGGCAGCTAATGAAAAACTGTTTTTT
cdr3_length: 14
v_call: TRBV30
j_call: TRBJ1-4
clone_size: .
d_call: .

cdr3_aa: CASWGLTELNTEAFF
cdr3_nt: TGTGCCAGCTGGGGGTTGACGGAGCTAAACACTGAAGCTTTCTTT
cdr3_length: 15
v_call: TRBV27
j_call: TRBJ1-1
clone_size: .
d_call: .

cdr3_aa: CASSRDAGELFF
cdr3_nt: TGTGCCAGCAGCCGGGACGCCGGGGAGCTGTTTTTT
cdr3_length: 12
v_call: TRBV5-4
j_call: TRBJ2-2
clone_size: .
d_call: .

cdr3_aa: CASRRQGANTEAFF
cdr3_nt: TGTGCCAGCAGGAGACAGGGGGCTAACACTGAAGCTTTCTTT
cdr3_length: 14
v_call: TRBV27
j_call: TRBJ1-1
clone_size: .
d_call: TRBD1

cdr3_aa: CAWSRDRVQAFF
cdr3_nt: TGTGCCTGGAGTCGAGACAGGGTTCAGGCTTTCTTT
cdr3_length: 12
v_call: TRBV30
j_call: TRBJ1-1
clone_size: .
d_call: TRBD1

cdr3_aa: CASSLPGADTEAFF
cdr3_nt: TGTGCCAGCAGCTTGCCGGGGGCGGACACTGAAGCTTTCTTT
cdr3_length: 14
v_call: TRBV5-6
j_call: TRBJ1-1
clone_size: .
d_call: .

cdr3_aa: CASSPPIFQETQYF
cdr3_nt: TGTGCCAGCAGCCCACCTATATTCCAAGAGACCCAGTACTTC
cdr3_length: 14
v_call: TRBV7-2
j_call: TRBJ2-5
clone_size: .
d_call: .

cdr3_aa: CASSISSNQPQHF
cdr3_nt: TGTGCCAGCAGTATTAGTAGCAATCAGCCCCAGCATTTT
cdr3_length: 13
v_call: TRBV6-6
j_call: TRBJ1-5
clone_size: once
d_call: .